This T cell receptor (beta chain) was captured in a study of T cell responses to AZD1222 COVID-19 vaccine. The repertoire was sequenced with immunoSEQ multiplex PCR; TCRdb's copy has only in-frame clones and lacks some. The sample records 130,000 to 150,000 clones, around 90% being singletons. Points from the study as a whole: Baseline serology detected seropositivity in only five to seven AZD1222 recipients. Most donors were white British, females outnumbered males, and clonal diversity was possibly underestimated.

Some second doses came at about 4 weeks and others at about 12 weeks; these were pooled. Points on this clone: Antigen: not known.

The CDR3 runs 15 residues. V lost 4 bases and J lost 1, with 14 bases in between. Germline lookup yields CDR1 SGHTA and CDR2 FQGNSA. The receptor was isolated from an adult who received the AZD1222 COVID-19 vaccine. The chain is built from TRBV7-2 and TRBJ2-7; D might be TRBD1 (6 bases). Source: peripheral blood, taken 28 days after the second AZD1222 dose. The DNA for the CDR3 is TGTGCCAGCAGCTACCACTGGACAGATTCCTACGAGCAGTACTTC. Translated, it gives CASSYHWTDSYEQYF.